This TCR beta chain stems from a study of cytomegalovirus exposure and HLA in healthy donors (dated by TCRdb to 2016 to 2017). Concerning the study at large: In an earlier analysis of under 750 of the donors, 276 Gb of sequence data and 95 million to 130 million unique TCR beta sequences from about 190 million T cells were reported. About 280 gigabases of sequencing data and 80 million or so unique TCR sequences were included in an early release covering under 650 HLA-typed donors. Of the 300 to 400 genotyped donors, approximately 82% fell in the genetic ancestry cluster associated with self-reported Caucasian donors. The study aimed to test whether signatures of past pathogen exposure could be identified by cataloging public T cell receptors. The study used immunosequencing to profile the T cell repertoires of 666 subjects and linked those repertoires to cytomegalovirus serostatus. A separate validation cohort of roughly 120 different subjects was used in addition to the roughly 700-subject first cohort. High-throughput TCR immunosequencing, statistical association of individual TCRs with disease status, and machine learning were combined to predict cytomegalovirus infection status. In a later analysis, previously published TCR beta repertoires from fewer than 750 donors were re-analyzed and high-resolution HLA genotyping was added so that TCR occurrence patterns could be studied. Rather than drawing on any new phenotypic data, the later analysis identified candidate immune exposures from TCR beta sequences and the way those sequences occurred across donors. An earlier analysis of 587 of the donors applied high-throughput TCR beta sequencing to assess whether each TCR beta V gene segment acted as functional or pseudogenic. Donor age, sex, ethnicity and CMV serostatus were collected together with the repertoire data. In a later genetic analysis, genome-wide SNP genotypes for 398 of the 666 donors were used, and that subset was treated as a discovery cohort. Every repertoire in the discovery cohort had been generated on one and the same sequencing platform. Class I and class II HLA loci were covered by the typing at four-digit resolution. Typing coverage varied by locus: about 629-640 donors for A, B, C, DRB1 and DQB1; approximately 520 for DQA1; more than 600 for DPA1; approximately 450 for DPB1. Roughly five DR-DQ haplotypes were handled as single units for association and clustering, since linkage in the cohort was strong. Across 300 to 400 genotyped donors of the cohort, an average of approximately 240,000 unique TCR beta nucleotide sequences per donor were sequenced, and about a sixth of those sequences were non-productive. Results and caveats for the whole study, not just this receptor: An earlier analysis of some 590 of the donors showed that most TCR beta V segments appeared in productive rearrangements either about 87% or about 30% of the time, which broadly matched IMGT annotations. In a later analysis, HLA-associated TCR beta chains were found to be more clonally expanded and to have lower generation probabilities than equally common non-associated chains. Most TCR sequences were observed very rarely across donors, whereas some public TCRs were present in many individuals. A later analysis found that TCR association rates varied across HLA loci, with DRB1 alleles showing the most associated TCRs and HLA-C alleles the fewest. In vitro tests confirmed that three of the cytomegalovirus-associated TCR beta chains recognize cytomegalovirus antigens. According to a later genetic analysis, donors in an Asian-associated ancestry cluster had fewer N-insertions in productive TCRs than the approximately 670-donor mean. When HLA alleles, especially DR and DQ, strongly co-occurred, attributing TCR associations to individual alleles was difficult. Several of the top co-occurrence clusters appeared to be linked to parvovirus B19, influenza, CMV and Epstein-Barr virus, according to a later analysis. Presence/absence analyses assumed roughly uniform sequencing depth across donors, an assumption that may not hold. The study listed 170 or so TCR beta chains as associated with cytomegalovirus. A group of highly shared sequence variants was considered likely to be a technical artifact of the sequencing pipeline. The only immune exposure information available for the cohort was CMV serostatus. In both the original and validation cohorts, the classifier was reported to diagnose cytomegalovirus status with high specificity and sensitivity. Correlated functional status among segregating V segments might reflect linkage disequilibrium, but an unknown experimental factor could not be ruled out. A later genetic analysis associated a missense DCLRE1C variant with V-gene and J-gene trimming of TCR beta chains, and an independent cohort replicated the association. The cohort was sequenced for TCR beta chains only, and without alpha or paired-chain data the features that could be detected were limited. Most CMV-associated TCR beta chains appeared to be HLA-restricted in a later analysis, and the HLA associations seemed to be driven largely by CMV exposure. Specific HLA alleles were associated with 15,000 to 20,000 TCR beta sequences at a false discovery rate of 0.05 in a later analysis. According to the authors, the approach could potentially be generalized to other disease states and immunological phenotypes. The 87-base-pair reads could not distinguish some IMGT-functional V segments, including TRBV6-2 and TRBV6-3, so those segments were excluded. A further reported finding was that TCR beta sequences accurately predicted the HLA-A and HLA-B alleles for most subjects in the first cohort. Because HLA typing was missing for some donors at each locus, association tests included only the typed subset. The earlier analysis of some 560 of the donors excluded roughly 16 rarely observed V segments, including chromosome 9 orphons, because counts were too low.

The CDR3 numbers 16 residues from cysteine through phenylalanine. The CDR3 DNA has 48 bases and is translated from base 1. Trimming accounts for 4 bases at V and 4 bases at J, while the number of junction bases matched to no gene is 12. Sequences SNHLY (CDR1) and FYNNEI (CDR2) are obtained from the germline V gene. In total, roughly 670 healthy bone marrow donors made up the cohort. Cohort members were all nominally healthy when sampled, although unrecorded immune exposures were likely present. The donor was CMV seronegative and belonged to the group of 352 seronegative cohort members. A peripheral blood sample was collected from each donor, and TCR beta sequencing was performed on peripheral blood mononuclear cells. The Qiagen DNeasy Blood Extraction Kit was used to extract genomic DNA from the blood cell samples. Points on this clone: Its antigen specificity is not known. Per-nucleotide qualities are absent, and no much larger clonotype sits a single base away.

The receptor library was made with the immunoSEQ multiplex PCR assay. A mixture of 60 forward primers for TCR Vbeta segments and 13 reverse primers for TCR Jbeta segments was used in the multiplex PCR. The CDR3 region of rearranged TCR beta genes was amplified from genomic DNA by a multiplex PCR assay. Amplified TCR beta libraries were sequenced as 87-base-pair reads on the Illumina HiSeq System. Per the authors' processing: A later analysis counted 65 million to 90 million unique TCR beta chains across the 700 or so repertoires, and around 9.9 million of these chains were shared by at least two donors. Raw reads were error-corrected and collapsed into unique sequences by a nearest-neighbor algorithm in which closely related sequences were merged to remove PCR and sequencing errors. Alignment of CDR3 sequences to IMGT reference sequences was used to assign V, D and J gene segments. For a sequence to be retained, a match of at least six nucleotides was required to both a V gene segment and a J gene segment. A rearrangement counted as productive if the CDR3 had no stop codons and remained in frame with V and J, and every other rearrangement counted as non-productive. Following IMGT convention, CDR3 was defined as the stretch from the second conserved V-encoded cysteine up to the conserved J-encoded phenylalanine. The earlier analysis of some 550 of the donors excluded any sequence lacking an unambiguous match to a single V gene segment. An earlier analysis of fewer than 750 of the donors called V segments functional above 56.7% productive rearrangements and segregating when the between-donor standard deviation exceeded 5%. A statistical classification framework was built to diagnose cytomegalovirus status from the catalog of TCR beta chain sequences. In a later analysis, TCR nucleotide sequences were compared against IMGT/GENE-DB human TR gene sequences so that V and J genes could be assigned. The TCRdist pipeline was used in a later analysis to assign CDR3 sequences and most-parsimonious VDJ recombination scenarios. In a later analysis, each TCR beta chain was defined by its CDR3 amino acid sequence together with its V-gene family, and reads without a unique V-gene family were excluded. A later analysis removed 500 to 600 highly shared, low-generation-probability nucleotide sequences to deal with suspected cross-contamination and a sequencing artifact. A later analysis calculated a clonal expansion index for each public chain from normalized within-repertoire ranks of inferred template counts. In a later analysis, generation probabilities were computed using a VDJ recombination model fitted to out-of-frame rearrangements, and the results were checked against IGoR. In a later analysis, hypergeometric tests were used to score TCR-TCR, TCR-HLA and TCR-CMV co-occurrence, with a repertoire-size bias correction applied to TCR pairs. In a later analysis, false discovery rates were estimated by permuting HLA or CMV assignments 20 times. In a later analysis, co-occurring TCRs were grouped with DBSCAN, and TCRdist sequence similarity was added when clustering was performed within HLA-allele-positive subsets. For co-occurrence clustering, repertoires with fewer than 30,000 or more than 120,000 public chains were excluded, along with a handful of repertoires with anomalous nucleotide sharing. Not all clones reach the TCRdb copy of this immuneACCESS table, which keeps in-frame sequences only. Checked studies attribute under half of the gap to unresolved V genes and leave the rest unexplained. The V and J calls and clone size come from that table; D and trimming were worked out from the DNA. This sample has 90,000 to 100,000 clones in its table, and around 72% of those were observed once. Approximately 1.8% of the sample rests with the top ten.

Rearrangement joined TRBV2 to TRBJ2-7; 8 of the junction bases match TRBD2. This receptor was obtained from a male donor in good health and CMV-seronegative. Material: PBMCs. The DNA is TGTGCCAGCAGTGCGATAGCGGGATTAGGGGAGTACGAGCAGTACTTC. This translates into CASSAIAGLGEYEQYF.